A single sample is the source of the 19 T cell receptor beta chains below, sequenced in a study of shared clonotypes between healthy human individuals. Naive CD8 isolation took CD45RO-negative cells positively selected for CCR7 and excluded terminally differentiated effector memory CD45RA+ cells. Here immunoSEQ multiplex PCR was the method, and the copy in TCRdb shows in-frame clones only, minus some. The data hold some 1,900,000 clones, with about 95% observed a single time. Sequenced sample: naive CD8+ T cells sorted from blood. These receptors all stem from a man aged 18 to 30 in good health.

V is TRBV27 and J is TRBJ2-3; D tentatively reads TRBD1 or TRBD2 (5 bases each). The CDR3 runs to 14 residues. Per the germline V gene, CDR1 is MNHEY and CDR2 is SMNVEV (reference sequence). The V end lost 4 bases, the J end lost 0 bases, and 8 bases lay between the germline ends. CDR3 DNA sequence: TGTGCCAGCAGTTATTGGGACAGCACAGATACGCAGTATTTT. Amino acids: CASSYWDSTDTQYF.

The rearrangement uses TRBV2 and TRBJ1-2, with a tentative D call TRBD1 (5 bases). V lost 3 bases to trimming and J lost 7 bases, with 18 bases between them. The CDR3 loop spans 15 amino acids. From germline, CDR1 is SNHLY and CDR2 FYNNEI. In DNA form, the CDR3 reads TGTGCCAGCAGTGAGCCGTACAGGCTAAGTTCTGGCTACACCTTC. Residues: CASSEPYRLSSGYTF.

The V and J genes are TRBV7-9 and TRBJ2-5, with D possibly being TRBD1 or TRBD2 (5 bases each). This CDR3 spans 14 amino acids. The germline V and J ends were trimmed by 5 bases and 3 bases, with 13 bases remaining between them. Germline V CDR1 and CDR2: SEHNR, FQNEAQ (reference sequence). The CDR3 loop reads CASSPPGREETQYF. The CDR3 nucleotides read TGTGCCAGCAGCCCACCGGGACGAGAAGAGACCCAGTACTTC.

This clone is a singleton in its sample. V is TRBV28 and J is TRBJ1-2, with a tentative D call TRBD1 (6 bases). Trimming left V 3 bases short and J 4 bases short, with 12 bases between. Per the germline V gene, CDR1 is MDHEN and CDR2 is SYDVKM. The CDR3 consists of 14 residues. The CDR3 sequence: CASSFAGQIYGYTF. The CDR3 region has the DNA TGTGCCAGCAGTTTCGCTGGACAGATCTATGGCTACACCTTC.

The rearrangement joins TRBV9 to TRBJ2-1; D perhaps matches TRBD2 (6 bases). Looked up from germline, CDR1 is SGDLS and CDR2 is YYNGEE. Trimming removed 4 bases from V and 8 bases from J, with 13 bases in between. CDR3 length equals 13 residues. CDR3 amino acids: CASSSVGGDEQFF. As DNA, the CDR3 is TGTGCCAGCAGCAGCGTAGGAGGGGATGAGCAGTTCTTC.

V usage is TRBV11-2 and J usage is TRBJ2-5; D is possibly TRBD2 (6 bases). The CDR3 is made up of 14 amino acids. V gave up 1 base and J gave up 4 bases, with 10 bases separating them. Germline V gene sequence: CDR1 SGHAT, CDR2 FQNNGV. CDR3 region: CASSLGGTLETQYF. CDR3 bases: TGTGCCAGCAGCTTAGGTGGGACTTTAGAGACCCAGTACTTC.

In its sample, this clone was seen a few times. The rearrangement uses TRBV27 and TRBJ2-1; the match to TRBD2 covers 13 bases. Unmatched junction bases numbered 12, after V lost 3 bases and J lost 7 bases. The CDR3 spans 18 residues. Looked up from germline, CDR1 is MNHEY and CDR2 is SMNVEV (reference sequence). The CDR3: CASSFTGTSGTARNEQFF. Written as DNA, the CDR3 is TGTGCCAGCAGTTTTACGGGGACTAGCGGGACAGCTCGTAATGAGCAGTTCTTC.

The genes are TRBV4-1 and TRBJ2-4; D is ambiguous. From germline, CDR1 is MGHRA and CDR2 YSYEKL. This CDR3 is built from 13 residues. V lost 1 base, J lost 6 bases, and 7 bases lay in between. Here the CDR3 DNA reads TGCGCCAGCAGCCAAGTCGCCTCAAACATTCAGTACTTC. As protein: CASSQVASNIQYF.

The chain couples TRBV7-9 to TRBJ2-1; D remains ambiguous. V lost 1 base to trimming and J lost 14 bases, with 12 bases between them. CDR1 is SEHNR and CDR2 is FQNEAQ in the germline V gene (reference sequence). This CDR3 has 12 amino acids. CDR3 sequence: CASSLVTQTKFF. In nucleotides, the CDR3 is TGTGCCAGCAGCTTAGTCACGCAAACGAAGTTCTTC.

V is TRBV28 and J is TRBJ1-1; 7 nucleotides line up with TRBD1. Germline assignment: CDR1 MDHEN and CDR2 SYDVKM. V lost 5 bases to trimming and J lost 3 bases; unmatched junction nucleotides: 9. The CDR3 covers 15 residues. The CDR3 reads CASSAAGTVYTEAFF. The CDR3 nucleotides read TGTGCCAGCAGTGCCGCCGGGACAGTATACACTGAAGCTTTCTTT.

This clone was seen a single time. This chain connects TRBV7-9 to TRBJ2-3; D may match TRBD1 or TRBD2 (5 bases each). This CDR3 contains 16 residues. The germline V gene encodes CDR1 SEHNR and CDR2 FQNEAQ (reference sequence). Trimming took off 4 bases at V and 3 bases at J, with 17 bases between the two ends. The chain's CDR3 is CASSYPQGGLTDTQYF. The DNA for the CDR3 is TGTGCCAGCAGCTACCCGCAGGGCGGGTTGACAGATACGCAGTATTTT.

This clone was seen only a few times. CDR3 in DNA: TGTGCCAGCAGCCCAGGGTTGGGAAACACCATATATTTT. The encoded protein is CASSPGLGNTIYF. The genes are TRBV13 and TRBJ1-3; tentative D call: TRBD1 (5 bases). This CDR3 spans 13 amino acids. V was shortened by 5 bases and J by 4 bases, with 9 bases between the two germline ends. The germline gives CDR1 PRHDT, CDR2 FYEKMQ (reference sequence).

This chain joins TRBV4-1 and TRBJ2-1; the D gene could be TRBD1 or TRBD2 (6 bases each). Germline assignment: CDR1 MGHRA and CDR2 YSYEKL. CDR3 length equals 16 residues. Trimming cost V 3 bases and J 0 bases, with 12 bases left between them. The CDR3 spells CASSHLGGLSYNEQFF. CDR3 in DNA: TGCGCCAGCAGCCATCTAGGGGGACTCTCCTACAATGAGCAGTTCTTC.

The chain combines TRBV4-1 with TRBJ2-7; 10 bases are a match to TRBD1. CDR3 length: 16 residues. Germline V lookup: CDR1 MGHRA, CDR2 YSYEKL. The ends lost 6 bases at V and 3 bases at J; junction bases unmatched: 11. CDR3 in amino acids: CASRLTTGTGDYEQYF. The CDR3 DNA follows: TGCGCCAGCAGATTGACGACCGGGACAGGGGACTACGAGCAGTACTTC.

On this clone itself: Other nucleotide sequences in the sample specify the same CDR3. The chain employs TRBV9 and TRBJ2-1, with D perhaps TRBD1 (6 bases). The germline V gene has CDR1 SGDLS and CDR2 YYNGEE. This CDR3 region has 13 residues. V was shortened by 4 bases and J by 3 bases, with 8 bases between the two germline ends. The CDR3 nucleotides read TGTGCCAGCAGCCGGACAGACTACAATGAGCAGTTCTTC. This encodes CASSRTDYNEQFF.

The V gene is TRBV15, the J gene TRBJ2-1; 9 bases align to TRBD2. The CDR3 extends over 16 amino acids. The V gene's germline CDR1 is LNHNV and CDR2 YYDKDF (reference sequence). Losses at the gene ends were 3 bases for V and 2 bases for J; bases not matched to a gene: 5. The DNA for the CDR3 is TGTGCCACCAGCAGTCCTAGCGGGAACCCCTACAATGAGCAGTTCTTC. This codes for CATSSPSGNPYNEQFF.

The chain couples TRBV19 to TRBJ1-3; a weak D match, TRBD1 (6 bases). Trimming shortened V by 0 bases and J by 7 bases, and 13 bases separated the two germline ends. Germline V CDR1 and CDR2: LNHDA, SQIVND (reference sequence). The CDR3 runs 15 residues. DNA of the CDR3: TGTGCCAGTAGTATAGATCTCGACAGGCCGAACACCATATATTTT. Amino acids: CASSIDLDRPNTIYF.

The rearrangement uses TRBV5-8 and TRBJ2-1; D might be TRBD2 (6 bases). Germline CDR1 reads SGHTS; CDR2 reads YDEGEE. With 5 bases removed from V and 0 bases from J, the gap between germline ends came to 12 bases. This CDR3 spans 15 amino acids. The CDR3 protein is CASSWDSSSYNEQFF. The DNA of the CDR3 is TGTGCCAGCAGTTGGGACTCGAGCTCCTACAATGAGCAGTTCTTC.

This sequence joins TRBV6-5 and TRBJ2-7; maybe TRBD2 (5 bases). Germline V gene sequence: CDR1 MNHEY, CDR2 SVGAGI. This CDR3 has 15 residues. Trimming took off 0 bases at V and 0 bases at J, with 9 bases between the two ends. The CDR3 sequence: CASSYSMGSSYEQYF. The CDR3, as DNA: TGTGCCAGCAGTTACTCGATGGGGAGCTCCTACGAGCAGTACTTC.